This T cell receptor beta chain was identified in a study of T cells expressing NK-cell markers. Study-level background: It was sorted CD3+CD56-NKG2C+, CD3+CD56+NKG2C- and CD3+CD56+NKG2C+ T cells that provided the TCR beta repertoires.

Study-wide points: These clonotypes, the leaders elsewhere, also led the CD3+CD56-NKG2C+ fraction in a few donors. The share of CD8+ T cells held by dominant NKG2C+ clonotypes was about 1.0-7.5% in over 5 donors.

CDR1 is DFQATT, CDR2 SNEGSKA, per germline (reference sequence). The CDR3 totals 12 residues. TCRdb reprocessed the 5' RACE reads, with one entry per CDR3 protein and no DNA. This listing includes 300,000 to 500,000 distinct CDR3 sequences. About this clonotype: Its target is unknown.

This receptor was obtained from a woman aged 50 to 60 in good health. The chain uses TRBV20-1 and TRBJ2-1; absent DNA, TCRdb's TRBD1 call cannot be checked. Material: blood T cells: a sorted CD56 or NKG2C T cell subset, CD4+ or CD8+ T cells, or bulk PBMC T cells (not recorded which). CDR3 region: CSARLPPDEQFF.